The rows below give T cell receptor beta chains drawn from one sample of a study of CD8+CD57+ T cells in acquired aplastic anemia. A single record per CDR3 protein comes from TCRdb applying MiXCR to the reads. In the table there are about half a million distinct CDR3 sequences, around 32% of which are singletons. Sequencing used sorted CD4+, CD8+, or CD8+CD57+ T cells (not recorded which) from PBMCs. The receptors originated from a human donor with aplastic anemia. Both conserved end residues are part of each CDR3. The D gene is left open where the match is weak. A row's size may be missing; if present it is once, few, many or a size class.

j_call v_call d_call clone_size cdr3_aa cdr3_nt
TRBJ2-7 TRBV3-1 TRBD2 NA CASSPIAGTSSEQYF TGTGCCAGCAGCCCTATAGCGGGTACCTCGAGCGAGCAGTACTTC
TRBJ1-1 TRBV25-1 NA NA CASSPPGPVGLNTEAFF TGTGCCAGCAGCCCCCCCGGCCCAGTGGGATTGAACACTGAAGCTTTCTTT
TRBJ2-3 TRBV19 TRBD2 few CASSIPSGLTDTQYF TGTGCCAGTAGTATCCCTAGCGGACTCACAGATACGCAGTATTTT
TRBJ2-1 TRBV5-4 NA NA CASSLVAGFVTEQFF TGTGCCAGCAGCTTGGTTGCGGGGTTTGTCACTGAGCAGTTCTTC
TRBJ1-1 TRBV6-5 NA NA CASSYRGPPGTEAFF TGTGCCAGCAGTTACCGAGGACCGCCGGGCACTGAAGCTTTCTTT
TRBJ1-1 TRBV24-1 NA many CATSDLGGDKNTEAFF TGTGCCACCAGTGACCTGGGGGGGGACAAGAACACTGAAGCTTTCTTT
TRBJ2-1 TRBV2 NA once CASSYSGTEGIEQFF TGTGCCAGCAGTTATAGCGGCACAGAAGGCATTGAGCAGTTCTTC
TRBJ1-2 TRBV20-1 TRBD1 NA CSAIGDRNYGCTF TGCAGTGCTATTGGGGACAGAAACTATGGCTGCACCTTC
TRBJ1-5 TRBV6-1 NA NA CASTWRGPPGGNQPQHF TGTGCCAGCACCTGGAGGGGCCCGCCCGGGGGCAATCAGCCCCAGCATTTT
TRBJ1-5 TRBV10-3 NA NA CASSYKGINQPQHF TGTGCCAGCAGTTACAAGGGAATCAATCAGCCCCAGCATTTT
TRBJ2-7 TRBV7-2 TRBD1 NA CASSLSGQGAYEQYF TGTGCCAGCAGCTTATCGGGACAGGGGGCTTACGAGCAGTACTTC
TRBJ2-7 TRBV7-9 NA few CTSSLDRYLYEQYF TGTACCAGCAGCTTAGACCGCTACCTCTACGAGCAGTACTTC
TRBJ1-5 TRBV20-1 NA few CSALKLGRSNQPQHF TGCAGCGCCTTAAAGTTGGGTCGGAGCAATCAGCCCCAGCATTTT
TRBJ2-6 TRBV11-2 NA few CASSTQGIRAGANVLTF TGTGCCAGCAGCACACAGGGCATCAGGGCTGGGGCCAACGTCCTGACTTTC
TRBJ2-7 TRBV19 NA many CASSRGLEYEQYF TGTGCCAGTAGCCGGGGACTGGAATACGAGCAGTACTTC
TRBJ1-6 TRBV10-3 TRBD1 NA CATRTGGNSPLHF TGTGCCACGAGGACAGGGGGAAATTCACCCCTCCACTTT
TRBJ1-6 TRBV3-1 NA few CASSQVINSPLHF TGTGCCAGCAGCCAAGTCATTAATTCACCCCTCCACTTT
TRBJ1-6 TRBV6-5 NA NA CASSYEGGGSPLHF TGTGCCAGCAGTTACGAGGGAGGGGGATCACCCCTCCACTTT
TRBJ2-5 TRBV4-3 NA once CASSQDLTPQETQYF TGCGCCAGCAGCCAAGATCTGACTCCCCAAGAGACCCAGTACTTC